The source of this TCR beta chain is a study of cytomegalovirus exposure and HLA in healthy donors. The ends lost 5 bases at V and 6 bases at J; junction bases unmatched: 11. CDR3 length: 14 amino acids. The germline CDR1 and CDR2 sequences are GTSNPN and SVGIG (reference sequence). Vbeta (60) and Jbeta (13) primers were used in the PCR. Sequencing was performed with immunoSEQ multiplex PCR; in TCRdb, only in-frame clones are kept and a portion is missing. This table holds 90,000 to 150,000 clones, over 60% found once. The sample was PBMCs. This rearrangement joins TRBV30 to TRBJ2-7; 9 bases agree with TRBD1. The receptor comes from a man aged 18 to 30 in good health and CMV-seropositive. CDR3 nucleotide sequence: TGTGCCTGGGAAGGGACAGGGCGGGGGCTCGAGCAGTACTTC. Amino acid sequence: CAWEGTGRGLEQYF.